Following are 31 T cell receptor beta chains from one sample sequenced in a study of molecular identifiers for immune sequencing clone quantification. One entry per CDR3 protein, called by TCRdb with MiXCR from the PCR reads. The table lists 75,000 to 100,000 distinct CDR3 sequences, roughly 19% of them singletons. The material sequenced was naive CD8+ T cells from blood, with Jurkat cell RNA spiked in. Subset given: FACS-sorted CD8+CD4-CCR7+CD45RA+ naive T cells. The receptor source for this set is a human donor in good health. Some libraries in this study had Jurkat cell RNA spiked in.

This clonotype was counted many times. The V and J genes are TRBV7-9 and TRBJ2-7; D is perhaps TRBD1 (5 bases). The CDR3 is 15 residues long. The germline V gene has CDR1 SEHNR and CDR2 FQNEAQ (reference sequence). The V gene lost 0 bases and the J gene lost 2 bases, with 11 bases spanning the gap. The CDR3 here is CASSLARQGTYEQYF. The CDR3 DNA sequence: TGTGCCAGCAGCTTAGCGCGGCAGGGAACCTACGAGCAGTACTTC.

In this sample, this clonotype turned up many times. The rearrangement joins TRBV15 to TRBJ2-2, with D unclear. V was shortened by 2 bases and J by 8 bases, with 6 bases between the two germline ends. Germline V lookup: CDR1 LNHNV, CDR2 YYDKDF (reference sequence). CDR3 length: 12 amino acids. The CDR3 DNA is TGTGCCACCAGCAGACCCTCGGGGGAGCTGTTTTTT. As protein: CATSRPSGELFF.

This clonotype was counted many times. The V and J genes are TRBV12-3 or TRBV12-4 and TRBJ1-1; D gene uncertain. Trimming removed 2 bases from V and 0 bases from J, with 25 bases in between. The CDR3 length is 20 residues. In DNA form, the CDR3 reads TGTGCCAGCAGTTTATGGTATGGAGGAACGGTAGAAGGATTGAACACTGAAGCTTTCTTT. It is translated as CASSLWYGGTVEGLNTEAFF.

This clonotype was seen many times. CDR3 loop: CASSWGDSQETQYF. The CDR3 coding sequence is TGTGCCAGCAGCTGGGGGGACTCCCAAGAGACCCAGTACTTC. The chain couples TRBV7-9 to TRBJ2-5; D might be TRBD2 (6 bases). V was clipped by 4 bases and J by 1 base, with 10 bases between them. The CDR3 runs 14 residues. From germline, CDR1 is SEHNR and CDR2 FQNEAQ (reference sequence). The full variable domain, with the rest looked up from reference TRBV7-9 and TRBJ2-5, is DTGVSQNPRHKITKRGQNVTFRCDPISEHNRLYWYRQTLGQGPEFLTYFQNEAQLEKSRLLSDRFSAERPKGSFSTLEIQRTEQGDSAMYLCASSWGDSQETQYFGPGTRLLVL.

The chain employs TRBV28 and TRBJ2-3; no reliable D call. V was trimmed by 11 bases and J by 4 bases, leaving 16 bases between them. The CDR3 spans 13 residues. The germline V gene encodes CDR1 MDHEN and CDR2 SYDVKM. The CDR3: CAYTGSPSDTQYF. The CDR3 region has the DNA TGTGCCTACACGGGTAGCCCGTCAGATACGCAGTATTTT.

This clonotype was counted ten times or more. J is TRBJ1-1 and V is TRBV5-6; 9 bases align to TRBD1. Looked up from germline, CDR1 is SGHDT and CDR2 is YYEEEE. The CDR3 is 14 residues long. V dropped 5 bases and J dropped 6; count of bases not matched to a gene: 8. CDR3 residues: CASRIQGATAEAFF. The CDR3 DNA is TGTGCCAGCAGGATACAGGGGGCGACAGCTGAAGCTTTCTTT. The full variable domain, rest sourced from reference TRBV5-6 and TRBJ1-1, is DAGVTQSPTHLIKTRGQQVTLRCSPKSGHDTVSWYQQALGQGPQFIFQYYEEEERQRGNFPDRFSGHQFPNYSSELNVNALLLGDSALYLCASRIQGATAEAFFGQGTRLTVV.

This clonotype was seen at least ten times. J is TRBJ2-4 and V is TRBV6-1; 9 bases align to TRBD1. The CDR3 extends over 15 amino acids. Germline CDR1 and CDR2: MNHNS and SASEGT. Losses at the gene ends were 1 base for V and 8 bases for J; bases not matched to a gene: 6. DNA for the CDR3: TGTGCCAGCAGTGAAGATAGACAGGGGGTAGACATTCAGTACTTC. Protein: CASSEDRQGVDIQYF.

This clonotype was recorded at least ten times. V gene TRBV28 combines with J gene TRBJ2-7; 12 bases are shared with TRBD1. CDR3 length: 19 amino acids. J was trimmed by 0 bases and V by 7 bases; bases with no gene match: 16. In germline, CDR1 is MDHEN, CDR2 SYDVKM. CDR3 sequence (DNA): TGTGCCAGCATGACGGGGACAGGGGGCCTAGAGCACCGCTCCTACGAGCAGTACTTC. Its translation: CASMTGTGGLEHRSYEQYF.

In its sample, this clonotype was seen many times. The genes are TRBV29-1 and TRBJ1-1, with D perhaps matching TRBD1 (6 bases). V lost 6 bases to trimming and J lost 4 bases, with 15 bases between them. Germline assignment: CDR1 SQVTM and CDR2 ANQGSEA. CDR3 length: 13 residues. CDR3 in amino acids: CSVLQGLGTEAFF. The CDR3 DNA reads as TGCAGCGTCCTACAGGGACTGGGCACTGAAGCTTTCTTT.

The V and J genes are TRBV29-1 and TRBJ2-7, with a weak D call TRBD1 (6 bases). The germline V and J ends were trimmed by 7 bases and 0 bases, with 10 bases remaining between them. Germline loops: CDR1 SQVTM, CDR2 ANQGSEA. The CDR3 has 12 amino acids. The CDR3 nucleotides are TGCAGCGGCCGGGACACCTCCTACGAGCAGTACTTC. Translating gives CSGRDTSYEQYF.

This clonotype was counted between two and nine times. The chain uses TRBV10-3 and TRBJ2-3; no firm D call. CDR1 ENHRY and CDR2 SYGVKD come from the germline V gene. Trimming pared 2 bases from V and 1 base from J, leaving 13 bases between. CDR3 size: 16 residues. The CDR3 DNA is TGTGCCATCAGTGAGAAGGCGGCTACGCGCACAGATACGCAGTATTTT. This sequence encodes CAISEKAATRTDTQYF.

This clonotype was detected many times. V gene TRBV7-6 combines with J gene TRBJ1-1; a possible D gene is TRBD1 (5 bases). Germline CDR1 SGHVS, CDR2 FNYEAQ. The CDR3 is made up of 12 amino acids. The V end was cut by 1 base, the J end by 7 bases, with 7 bases between. CDR3 nucleotide sequence: TGTGCCAGCAGCTTAGGGGGCGATGAAGCTTTCTTT. Its translation: CASSLGGDEAFF.

The table lists this clonotype with many counts. This CDR3 is CSVGWRVSYEQYF. DNA of the CDR3: TGCAGTGTAGGCTGGCGGGTGTCCTACGAGCAGTACTTC. The rearrangement joins TRBV20-1 to TRBJ2-7, with D possibly matching TRBD2 (5 bases). The ends were cut back, 7 bases at V and 1 base at J, with 14 bases in the middle. Germline CDR1 reads DFQATT; CDR2 reads SNEGSKA (reference sequence). This CDR3 contains 13 residues.

There are a few counts of this clonotype. The chain uses TRBV4-1 and TRBJ2-3; D uncertain. Per the germline V gene, CDR1 is MGHRA and CDR2 is YSYEKL. This CDR3 region has 14 residues. Trimming took 0 bases from V and 2 from J, leaving 6 bases between them. CDR3 region: CASSQDLTTDTQYF. The CDR3 bases are TGCGCCAGCAGCCAAGATTTAACCACAGATACGCAGTATTTT.

In this sample, this clonotype turned up many times. The rearrangement joins TRBV6-2 or TRBV6-3 to TRBJ1-5; D gene ambiguous. CDR3 length: 13 residues. The ends were cut back, 3 bases at V and 4 bases at J, with 7 bases in the middle. CDR1 MNHEY and CDR2 SVGEGT come from the germline V gene. CDR3 coding DNA: TGTGCCAGCAGTTATGGCCTTAATCAGCCCCAGCATTTT. It codes for CASSYGLNQPQHF.

For this clonotype: One base away lies a much larger clone, so this may be a sequencing read error. The rearrangement uses TRBV7-9 and TRBJ2-5; D not certain. The CDR3 has 13 amino acids. V lost 5 bases to trimming and J lost 5 bases, with 12 bases between them. CDR1 and CDR2 from the germline V gene are SEHNR and FQNEAQ (reference sequence). CDR3 in amino acids: CASSRTLSETQYF. CDR3 nucleotide sequence: TGTGCCAGCAGCCGTACTTTATCGGAGACCCAGTACTTC.

This clonotype was found many times. The chain uses TRBV7-9 and TRBJ1-1; TRBD1 might be the D (5 bases). The V end was cut by 5 bases, the J end by 7 bases, with 23 bases between. There are 16 residues in the CDR3. Germline CDR1 SEHNR, CDR2 FQNEAQ (reference sequence). The CDR3 loop is CASSPPGGRANGEAFF. The CDR3, as DNA: TGTGCCAGCAGCCCCCCAGGTGGCAGGGCCAACGGTGAAGCTTTCTTT.

In its sample, this clonotype was seen many times. This chain uses TRBV4-3 with TRBJ2-7; D is unclear. The germline V gene encodes CDR1 LGHNA and CDR2 YSLEER. The V gene lost 4 bases and the J gene lost 3 bases, with 13 bases spanning the gap. This CDR3 comprises 14 residues. The DNA for the CDR3 is TGCGCCAGCAGCCCGACCGTTTCGAGCTACGAGCAGTACTTC. Protein: CASSPTVSSYEQYF.

This clonotype was found many times. This chain connects TRBV7-2 to TRBJ2-1; tentatively, D is TRBD1 (6 bases). Germline CDR1 reads SGHTA; CDR2 reads FQGNSA. CDR3 length: 13 residues. V was clipped by 4 bases and J by 4 bases, with 8 bases between them. CDR3 bases: TGTGCCAGCAGCTCGGACAGTTACAATGAGCAGTTCTTC. It specifies CASSSDSYNEQFF.

This clonotype was found many times. The V and J genes are TRBV7-9 and TRBJ2-1, with 8 bases aligning to TRBD2. The CDR3 has 15 residues. Germline loops: CDR1 SEHNR, CDR2 FQNEAQ (reference sequence). J lost 7 bases, V lost 3 bases, and 8 bases had no gene match. As DNA, the CDR3 is TGTGCCAGCAGCTTCAGACTAGCGTCTCTAAATGAGCAGTTCTTC. It specifies CASSFRLASLNEQFF.

The sample holds many counts of this clonotype. V gene TRBV5-6 combines with J gene TRBJ2-5, with D unclear. V was clipped by 3 bases and J by 1 base, with 10 bases between them. Germline-derived CDR1 and CDR2 are SGHDT and YYEEEE. The CDR3 length is 14 residues. CDR3 region: CASSWPVRQETQYF. DNA for the CDR3: TGTGCCAGCAGCTGGCCCGTCCGCCAAGAGACCCAGTACTTC.

Many counts were recorded for this clonotype. The V and J genes are TRBV12-3 or TRBV12-4 and TRBJ2-5; perhaps TRBD1 as D (6 bases). V lost 1 base, J lost 5 bases, and 11 bases lay in between. This CDR3 spans 14 amino acids. CDR3 coding DNA: TGTGCCAGCAGTTTAGGGTCAGGGGTGGAGACCCAGTACTTC. Protein product: CASSLGSGVETQYF.

This chain uses TRBV6-6 with TRBJ2-7; a possible D gene is TRBD2 (5 bases). Trimming shortened V by 2 bases and J by 1 base, and 9 bases separated the two germline ends. Per the germline V gene, CDR1 is MNHNY and CDR2 is SVGAGI (reference sequence). The CDR3 has 14 residues. CDR3 coding DNA: TGTGCCAGCAGTTACGGTCCGGGGTCCTACGAGCAGTACTTC. Its protein product is CASSYGPGSYEQYF.

The rearrangement joins TRBV10-3 to TRBJ2-1, with D possibly TRBD2 on 6 matching bases. V was shortened by 4 bases and J by 5 bases, with 18 bases between the two germline ends. The germline gives CDR1 ENHRY, CDR2 SYGVKD. The CDR3 has 16 amino acids. Here the CDR3 reads CAISGDSVDTNNEQFF. CDR3 coding DNA: TGTGCCATCAGTGGGGACTCCGTGGACACCAACAATGAGCAGTTCTTC.

There are many counts of this clonotype. The chain recombines TRBV5-6 with TRBJ1-1; D call uncertain. Germline CDR1 SGHDT, CDR2 YYEEEE. Trimming pared 1 base from V and 3 bases from J, leaving 16 bases between. CDR3 length equals 16 residues. In DNA, the CDR3 is TGTGCCAGCAGCTTGTCTAACTACGGGATCTACACTGAAGCTTTCTTT. This codes for CASSLSNYGIYTEAFF.

To note about this clonotype: This may come from a read error, since a much larger clone is one base off. Likely a read error: the CDR3 ends without its conserved phenylalanine or tryptophan. The chain recombines TRBV6-2 or TRBV6-3 with TRBJ2-7, with D possibly being TRBD2 (7 bases). This CDR3 has 13 residues. The V and J ends lost 5 bases and 3 bases respectively, with 11 bases between them. The germline V gene has CDR1 MNHEY and CDR2 SVGEGT. CDR3 amino acids: CASSGGAIYEQYC. The CDR3 DNA reads TGTGCCAGCAGTGGGGGGGCGATCTACGAGCAGTACTGC.

At least ten counts were recorded for this clonotype. The gene calls are TRBV14 and TRBJ2-7; D might be TRBD2 (6 bases). The ends were cut back, 1 base at V and 7 bases at J, with 11 bases in the middle. Germline lookup yields CDR1 SGHDN and CDR2 FVKESK. The CDR3 is 13 amino acids. The CDR3 is CASSQVLSGEQYF. CDR3 nucleotide sequence: TGTGCCAGCAGCCAAGTTCTCAGCGGGGAGCAGTACTTC.

This clonotype showed up many times. This chain's CDR3 is CASRGYSGRGNEQFF. The CDR3 bases are TGTGCCAGCAGGGGGTATTCGGGAAGGGGCAATGAGCAGTTCTTC. The chain joins TRBV2 to TRBJ2-1; the D call may be TRBD1 or TRBD2 (5 bases each). This CDR3 has 15 amino acids. V gave up 6 bases and J gave up 6 bases, with 18 bases separating them. Germline V gene data show CDR1 as SNHLY and CDR2 as FYNNEI.

In its sample, this clonotype was seen many times. This chain uses TRBV4-3 with TRBJ2-3; D uncertain. This CDR3 has 15 amino acids. Trimming took 0 bases from V and 2 from J, leaving 9 bases between them. From germline, CDR1 is LGHNA and CDR2 YSLEER. The CDR3 spells CASSQDTHLTDTQYF. CDR3 DNA sequence: TGCGCCAGCAGCCAAGATACCCATCTCACAGATACGCAGTATTTT.

This clonotype was recorded a few times. The chain links TRBV20-1 to TRBJ1-4; D is perhaps TRBD1 (5 bases). Trimming took off 1 base at V and 5 bases at J, with 8 bases between the two ends. Germline CDR1 and CDR2: DFQATT and SNEGSKA (reference sequence). There are 13 residues in the CDR3. CDR3 coding DNA: TGCAGTGCTAGAGGCGGGACGAATGAAAAACTGTTTTTT. Translation: CSARGGTNEKLFF.

This clonotype was seen ten or more times. The chain links TRBV19 to TRBJ1-4, with unresolved D. Germline V CDR1 and CDR2: LNHDA, SQIVND (reference sequence). V was trimmed by 7 bases and J by 10 bases, leaving 7 bases between them. CDR3 size: 10 residues. In DNA form, the CDR3 reads TGTGCCAGTAAGGCGGGAAAACTGTTTTTT. Protein: CASKAGKLFF.